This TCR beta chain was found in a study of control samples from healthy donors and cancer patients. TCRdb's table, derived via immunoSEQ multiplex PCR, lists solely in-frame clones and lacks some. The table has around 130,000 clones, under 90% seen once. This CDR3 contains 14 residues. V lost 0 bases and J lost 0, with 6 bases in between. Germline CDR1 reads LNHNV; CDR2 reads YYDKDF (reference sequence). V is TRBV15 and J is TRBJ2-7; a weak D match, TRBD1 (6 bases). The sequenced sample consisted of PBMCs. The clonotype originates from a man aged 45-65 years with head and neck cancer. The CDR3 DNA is TGTGCCACCAGCAGAGAAGGGGGCTCCTACGAGCAGTACTTC. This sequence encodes CATSREGGSYEQYF.